These 6 T cell receptor beta chains share one sample of origin, sequenced in a study of blood T cell repertoires in COVID-19. Profiled with immunoSEQ multiplex PCR; TCRdb holds only in-frame clones, not every one. The repertoire has about 62,000 clones, approximately 90% of them found once; the top ten carry under 1.5%. The sample consisted of peripheral blood. The receptors were sampled from a woman aged 80 or older with acute or convalescent COVID-19.

The chain employs TRBV9 and TRBJ1-1; 9 bases are shared with TRBD1. The CDR3 consists of 13 residues. The germline V gene encodes CDR1 SGDLS and CDR2 YYNGEE. The J segment lost 5 bases and the V segment lost 4 bases, leaving 3 bases of the junction unmatched. DNA for the CDR3: TGTGCCAGCAGCCCGACAGGGGGAACTGAAGCTTTCTTT. Protein: CASSPTGGTEAFF.

The genes are TRBV30 and TRBJ1-3; the D gene is possibly TRBD1 (5 bases). The germline gives CDR1 GTSNPN, CDR2 SVGIG (reference sequence). The CDR3 loop spans 15 amino acids. Trimming removed 4 bases from V and 0 bases from J, with 13 bases in between. The CDR3 sequence is CAWMGGTISGNTIYF. DNA for the CDR3: TGTGCCTGGATGGGCGGGACTATCTCTGGAAACACCATATATTTT.

The rearrangement joins TRBV11-3 to TRBJ2-1, with a weak D call TRBD2 (7 bases). The V gene lost 5 bases and the J gene lost 2 bases, with 13 bases spanning the gap. CDR3 size: 15 residues. Germline V gene lookup returns CDR1 SGHNT and CDR2 YENEEA. Here the CDR3 DNA reads TGTGCCAGCAGCCGGGGGGCCTCGACCTACAATGAGCAGTTCTTC. Translation gives CASSRGASTYNEQFF.

The chain is built from TRBV28 and TRBJ2-1; D gene ambiguous. The CDR3 is made up of 18 amino acids. Trimming pared 4 bases from V and 3 bases from J, leaving 22 bases between. Per germline, CDR1 MDHEN and CDR2 SYDVKM. This CDR3 is CASSSLGRSGYLYNEQFF. The CDR3, as DNA: TGTGCCAGCAGTTCCCTCGGCAGGTCTGGCTATCTCTACAATGAGCAGTTCTTC.

The chain links TRBV9 to TRBJ2-3; TRBD1 is a possible D gene (6 bases). V was shortened by 0 bases and J by 2 bases, with 10 bases between the two germline ends. From germline, CDR1 is SGDLS and CDR2 YYNGEE. The CDR3 runs to 15 residues. The CDR3 sequence is CASSVGDITTDTQYF. The CDR3, as DNA: TGTGCCAGCAGCGTAGGGGACATTACCACAGATACGCAGTATTTT.

The chain employs TRBV5-4 and TRBJ1-2; 9 positions match TRBD1. The junction had 5 bases not matched to a gene; V was cut back by 3 bases and J by 5 bases. CDR3 length: 14 residues. Germline CDR1 is SGHNT and CDR2 is YYREEE (reference sequence). CDR3 in DNA: TGTGCCAGCAGCTGGACAGGGGAAGGGTATGGCTACACCTTC. This encodes CASSWTGEGYGYTF.